The subject of this entry is one TCR beta chain. The antigen is not known. Generated by immunoSEQ multiplex PCR, the TCRdb table keeps only in-frame clones and is missing some. The table has 140,000 to 150,000 clones, over 85% seen once. This entry belongs to a study of T cell responses to AZD1222 COVID-19 vaccine. Study findings and constraints: The reported proportion of spike-specific TCRs targeting unmutated variant regions was nearly half. Increased Spike-specific TCR breadth and depth were observed after two AZD1222 doses. Across the whole spike, CD4 TCRs peaked at regions 160-218 and 743-854. Clonal diversity was possibly underestimated, and the donors were mostly white British, with more females.

The V and J ends lost 4 bases and 1 base, in that order; junction bases with no gene match: 8. CDR1 and CDR2 (germline): SGHRS, YFSETQ. This CDR3 has 16 amino acids. Sequencing was performed on peripheral blood, taken on day 0 of AZD1222 vaccination. The chain recombines TRBV5-1 with TRBJ2-7; 10 bases are shared with TRBD2. The clonotype was recovered from an adult in good health. DNA of the CDR3: TGCGCCAGCAGCGAACTAGCGGGAATAAGGTCCTACGAGCAGTACTTC. It translates to CASSELAGIRSYEQYF.